A selection of T cell receptor beta chains follows, all from one sample in a study of blood T cell repertoires in COVID-19. Produced via immunoSEQ multiplex PCR; TCRdb's table is partial and in-frame only. The profile shows 150,000 to 200,000 clones, approximately 82% of them singletons. Sequenced sample: peripheral blood. These receptors came from a woman between 35 and 50 years old with COVID-19, enrolled during active disease. Both conserved end residues are part of each CDR3. D genes are given only for firm matches. Clone size appears in some rows only: once, few, many, or a class for an expanded clone.

j_gene | abundance | d_gene | v_gene | CDR3nt | CDR3aa
TRBJ2-2 | - | - | TRBV19 | TGTGCCAGTAGTCCCACCCCACTCGGACAGTTGAACACCGGGGAGCTGTTTTTT | CASSPTPLGQLNTGELFF
TRBJ1-4 | - | TRBD1 | TRBV5-8 | TGTGCCAGCAGCTTGGCCGGGACAGGGGTTGAAAAACTGTTTTTT | CASSLAGTGVEKLFF
TRBJ1-1 | - | - | TRBV14 | TGTGCCAGCAGCCAGTCGAGGAGCGCTATGAACACTGAAGCTTTCTTT | CASSQSRSAMNTEAFF
TRBJ1-6 | - | - | TRBV5-6 | TGTGCCAGCAGCTTGGCTGTAAATTCACCCCTCCACTTT | CASSLAVNSPLHF
TRBJ1-1 | - | TRBD1 | TRBV3-1/TRBV3-2 | TGTGCCAGCAGCCTTTTGACAGGGGGCACTGAAGCTTTCTTT | CASSLLTGGTEAFF
TRBJ1-1 | - | - | TRBV7-6 | TGTGCCAGCAGCCTAGGAAACCCTCAGGGCCTTAACACTGAAGCTTTCTTT | CASSLGNPQGLNTEAFF
TRBJ2-1 | - | TRBD2 | TRBV7-9 | TGTGCCAGCAGCATAGCGGGGGGGCCTGAGCAGTTCTTC | CASSIAGGPEQFF
TRBJ2-1 | - | - | TRBV29-1 | TGCAGCGTCGAGACTTATAATGAGCAGTTCTTC | CSVETYNEQFF
TRBJ2-5 | - | TRBD2 | TRBV7-2 | TGTGCCAGCAGCTTAGGACTAGCGGAGAAAGAGACCCAGTACTTC | CASSLGLAEKETQYF
TRBJ2-1 | once | - | TRBV7-8 | TGTGCCAGCAGCTCCCCACTCTACAATGAGCAGTTCTTC | CASSSPLYNEQFF
TRBJ2-1 | - | TRBD2 | TRBV7-9 | TGTGCCAGCAGAAAGGGGACTAGCGGGACCTACAATGAGCAGTTCTTC | CASRKGTSGTYNEQFF
TRBJ1-6 | - | TRBD1 | TRBV7-3 | TGTGCCAGCAGCTTAACAGGGGGCTCACCCCTCCACTTT | CASSLTGGSPLHF
TRBJ2-4 | - | TRBD1 | TRBV2 | TGTGCCAGCAAGACCACAGGGGACCCAAACATTCAGTACTTC | CASKTTGDPNIQYF
TRBJ2-1 | few | TRBD1 | TRBV3-1/TRBV3-2 | TGTGCCAGCAGCCCCGGGACAGGGGATGAGCAGTTCTTC | CASSPGTGDEQFF
TRBJ1-1 | - | - | TRBV27 | TGTGCCAGCAGCCAGGGGTGGGAGAACACTGAAGCTTTCTTT | CASSQGWENTEAFF
TRBJ2-3 | - | TRBD2 | TRBV7-8 | TGTGCCAGCAGCCCCAGACTAGCGCCGTACGATACGCAGTATTTT | CASSPRLAPYDTQYF
TRBJ1-1 | - | - | TRBV7-2 | TGTGCCAGCAGCTTATGGCTGAGGAAGACTGAAGCTTTCTTT | CASSLWLRKTEAFF
TRBJ1-3 | - | TRBD1 | TRBV4-1 | TGCGCCAGCAGCCAACCCCGGACAGGGGGCGCGGCGGGAAACACCATATATTTT | CASSQPRTGGAAGNTIYF
TRBJ1-6 | - | - | TRBV28 | TGTGCCAGCAACCCGGGGGGGGGTAATTCACCCCTCCACTTT | CASNPGGGNSPLHF
TRBJ2-7 | - | TRBD2 | TRBV18 | TGTGCCAGCTCACCGGTGACTAGCGGGATCATCTCCTACGAGCAGTACTTC | CASSPVTSGIISYEQYF
TRBJ2-2 | - | TRBD2 | TRBV5-1 | TGCGCCAGCGGAGGGGGGCTAGCGGGAGTTATCACCGGGGAGCTGTTTTTT | CASGGGLAGVITGELFF
TRBJ1-1 | - | TRBD1 | TRBV5-1 | TGCGCCAGCAGCGCCCGGGACAGGGTGCAGGCTGAAGCTTTCTTT | CASSARDRVQAEAFF
TRBJ2-5 | - | - | TRBV6-5 | TGTGCCAGCAGTCTCGGTGGGCTCCAAGAGACCCAGTACTTC | CASSLGGLQETQYF
TRBJ2-1 | - | TRBD2 | TRBV3-1/TRBV3-2 | TGTGCCAGCAGCCAGGGACTAGCGGGAGACAATGAGCAGTTCTTC | CASSQGLAGDNEQFF
TRBJ2-1 | - | - | TRBV6-5 | TGTGCCAGCAGACGACCTTGGAGCTCCTACAATGAGCAGTTCTTC | CASRRPWSSYNEQFF
TRBJ1-5 | - | - | TRBV2 | TGTGCCAGCACCGAGGGTCCGGCCAGCAATCAGCCCCAGCATTTT | CASTEGPASNQPQHF
TRBJ1-1 | - | - | TRBV2 | TGTGCCAGCAGTGCAGGGGCCGCTGAAGCTTTCTTT | CASSAGAAEAFF
TRBJ2-6 | once | TRBD1 | TRBV29-1 | TGCAGCGTTGTTGGGACAGGGGGCCTTGGGGCCAACGTCCTGACTTTC | CSVVGTGGLGANVLTF
TRBJ2-3 | - | - | TRBV27 | TGTGCCAGCAGTTTACGTCTAGCAGGAGATACGCAGTATTTT | CASSLRLAGDTQYF
TRBJ1-6 | - | - | TRBV5-6 | TGTGCCAGCAGAAATGGAGCGCGTAATTCACCCCTCCACTTT | CASRNGARNSPLHF
TRBJ1-4 | - | - | TRBV27 | TGTGCCAGCAGTTTCCCAGGGCATGAAAAACTGTTTTTT | CASSFPGHEKLFF
TRBJ2-5 | - | - | TRBV27 | TGTGCCAGCAGTTTTGGTCTAAGGGGAGAGACCCAGTACTTC | CASSFGLRGETQYF